The clone carrying this TCR beta chain was seen a single time. Its antigen is still unknown. The record originates from a study of T cell responses to AZD1222 COVID-19 vaccine. Study-wide background: Timing groups of about 4 and about 12 weeks for second doses were pooled.

Germline V gives CDR1 SNHLY, CDR2 FYNNEI. CDR3 length equals 15 residues. Trimming shortened V by 6 bases and J by 3 bases, and 17 bases separated the two germline ends. Findings of the study overall: Reportedly, nearly half of unique spike TCRs recognized epitopes outside B.1.351/B.1.1.7 mutations.

Assay: immunoSEQ multiplex PCR; the TCRdb copy retains only in-frame clones and omits some. The sample yields approximately 100,000 clones, about 83% seen once. V gene TRBV2 combines with J gene TRBJ1-2; D is undetermined. This clonotype was sampled from an adult in good health. This material consisted of peripheral blood, taken on day 0 of AZD1222 vaccination. The CDR3 DNA reads as TGTGCCAGCAGGCACGACGGCGCGGCGGACTATGGCTACACCTTC. It encodes CASRHDGAADYGYTF.